This passage covers 29 T cell receptor beta chains from one sample sequenced in a study of T cell repertoires in cytomegalovirus infection. TCRdb itself ran the reads through MiXCR, one entry per CDR3 protein. This sample has 250,000 to 300,000 distinct CDR3 sequences; roughly 15% occur once, and the top ten carry 8.5% to 9%. The sequenced material came from PBMCs. These receptors were obtained from a human donor in good health (CMV status not recorded). Some clones in this sample may be carry-over from other donors' samples.

This clonotype was found a few times. This chain links TRBV6-2 or TRBV6-3 with TRBJ2-7; possibly TRBD1 or TRBD2 for D (5 bases each). The germline gives CDR1 MNHEY, CDR2 SVGEGT. The CDR3 contains 16 residues. Trimming shortened V by 7 bases and J by 3 bases, and 22 bases separated the two germline ends. The chain's CDR3 is CASTPEGLAGIYEQYF. CDR3 in DNA: TGTGCCAGCACCCCAGAGGGGCTAGCTGGGATCTACGAGCAGTACTTC.

Many counts were recorded for this clonotype. The CDR3 region is CASRKGTVTAGANVLTF. For the CDR3, the DNA is TGTGCCAGCAGAAAAGGGACAGTGACTGCGGGGGCCAACGTCCTGACTTTC. The J gene is TRBJ2-6, the V gene TRBV6-2 or TRBV6-3; 7 bases match TRBD1. CDR1 MNHEY and CDR2 SVGEGT come from the germline V gene. This CDR3 region has 17 residues. J lost 4 bases, V lost 6 bases, and 12 bases had no gene match.

This clonotype was seen ten or more times. The chain combines TRBV11-3 with TRBJ2-5, with TRBD1 matching 9 bases. Germline V gene lookup returns CDR1 SGHNT and CDR2 YENEEA. The CDR3 consists of 18 residues. The trim removed 5 bases at V and 1 base at J, leaving 14 bases unmatched. CDR3 sequence (DNA): TGTGCCAGCAGCAAAGGGGCCGGGACAGGGCAAGTCCAAGAGACCCAGTACTTC. It translates to CASSKGAGTGQVQETQYF.

This clonotype occurred many times. This chain links TRBV28 with TRBJ2-1; D unresolved. CDR1 is MDHEN, CDR2 SYDVKM, per germline. The CDR3 contains 13 residues. V shed 3 bases and J shed 1 base, with 4 bases lying between them. CDR3 sequence reads: CASSFGSYNEQFF. DNA for the CDR3: TGTGCCAGCAGTTTCGGGTCCTACAATGAGCAGTTCTTC.

The chain recombines TRBV11-2 with TRBJ2-2; D gene unclear. CDR1 is SGHAT, CDR2 FQNNGV, per germline. V lost 5 bases, J lost 0 bases, and 10 bases lay in between. This CDR3 is built from 15 residues. CDR3 sequence reads: CASSPSVANTGELFF. The CDR3 coding sequence is TGTGCCAGCAGCCCTAGTGTGGCGAACACCGGGGAGCTGTTTTTT.

This chain connects TRBV11-3 to TRBJ2-7, with 7 bases matching TRBD1. Per germline, CDR1 SGHNT and CDR2 YENEEA. The CDR3 has 14 amino acids. V shed 5 bases, J shed 10 bases, and the junction held 14 bases outside the gene matches. Written as DNA, the CDR3 is TGTGCCAGCAGCCGTCAGGGGGACACCTACGCTCAGTACGTC. Its protein product is CASSRQGDTYAQYV.

This clonotype has ten or more counts. The chain uses TRBV19 and TRBJ1-5; D unclear. The CDR3 is 17 residues long. V lost 7 bases to trimming and J lost 0 bases, with 19 bases between them. Germline V lookup: CDR1 LNHDA, CDR2 SQIVND (reference sequence). CDR3 nucleotide sequence: TGTGCCAGTAAGGGCAGGTGGGCGCGAGATAGCAATCAGCCCCAGCATTTT. Its protein product is CASKGRWARDSNQPQHF.

The chain uses TRBV6-2 or TRBV6-3 and TRBJ2-7, with 12 positions matching TRBD2. CDR1 and CDR2 (germline): MNHEY, SVGEGT. V lost 7 bases, J lost 6 bases, and 7 bases stayed unmatched. The CDR3 is made up of 14 amino acids. In DNA, the CDR3 is TGTGCCAGCAAGCTAGCGGGGGGGCTCCGCGAGCAGTACTTC. Amino acids: CASKLAGGLREQYF.

The sample holds many counts of this clonotype. This sequence joins TRBV7-6 and TRBJ2-1; tentative D call: TRBD1 (6 bases). The V and J ends lost 5 bases and 8 bases respectively, with 16 bases between them. This CDR3 contains 14 residues. Germline CDR1 reads SGHVS; CDR2 reads FNYEAQ. The CDR3 DNA is TGTGCCAGCAGCCGACAGGAGACCCTTGATGAGCAGTTCTTC. This sequence encodes CASSRQETLDEQFF. The whole variable domain, filled in from reference TRBV7-6 and TRBJ2-1, reads GAGVSQSPRYKVTKRGQDVALRCDPISGHVSLYWYRQALGQGPEFLTYFNYEAQQDKSGLPNDRFSAERPEGSISTLTIQRTEQRDSAMYRCASSRQETLDEQFFGPGTRLTVL.

This clonotype was picked up many times. This chain joins TRBV6-5 and TRBJ2-5, with TRBD2 matching over 10 bases. The germline CDR1 and CDR2 sequences are MNHEY and SVGAGI. V shed 8 bases and J 5 bases; nucleotides not matched to a gene: 11. The length of the CDR3 is 15 residues. The CDR3 reads CASSTQRGGRETQYF. The CDR3 DNA follows: TGTGCCAGCTCAACCCAGCGGGGGGGCCGGGAGACCCAGTACTTC.

This clonotype appeared a few times. The J gene is TRBJ1-1, the V gene TRBV5-1, with unresolved D. Germline CDR1 and CDR2: SGHRS and YFSETQ. V was shortened by 5 bases and J by 3 bases, with 11 bases between the two germline ends. The CDR3 loop spans 13 amino acids. CDR3 in amino acids: CASRLAEYTEAFF. The CDR3, as DNA: TGCGCCAGCAGACTGGCAGAGTACACTGAAGCTTTCTTT.

This clonotype was seen a few times. The chain employs TRBV4-1 and TRBJ2-2; 10 bases map to TRBD2. The trim removed 2 bases at V and 7 bases at J, leaving 13 bases unmatched. The CDR3 has 18 residues. Looked up from germline, CDR1 is MGHRA and CDR2 is YSYEKL. CDR3 sequence (DNA): TGCGCCAGCAGCCAACTTATGCTAGCGGGAGAAGGTGGCGGGGAGCTGTTTTTT. The encoded protein is CASSQLMLAGEGGGELFF.

The chain joins TRBV2 to TRBJ2-2; possible D gene TRBD1, 5 bases. The V end lost 6 bases, the J end lost 6 bases, and 8 bases lay between the germline ends. CDR3 length: 12 residues. Germline CDR1 is SNHLY and CDR2 is FYNNEI. For the CDR3, the DNA is TGTGCCAGCAGAGTAGGGGCCGGGGAGCTGTTTTTT. It specifies CASRVGAGELFF.

This clonotype showed up just once. V gene TRBV25-1 combines with J gene TRBJ2-3, with 10 bases lining up with TRBD2. Germline values: CDR1 MGHDK, CDR2 SYGVNS. The CDR3 is 16 residues long. With 2 bases clipped from V and 4 bases from J, the junction kept 6 bases outside the gene matches. The CDR3 nucleotides read TGTGCCAGCAGTGAAACGCGGCTAGCGGGAGCAGATACGCAGTATTTT. This sequence encodes CASSETRLAGADTQYF.

There are a few counts of this clonotype. CDR3 region: CASSLTGGNSEAFF. CDR3 coding DNA: TGTGCCAGCAGCTTAACAGGGGGGAATTCTGAAGCTTTCTTT. This sequence joins TRBV7-9 and TRBJ1-1; 8 bases agree with TRBD1. The germline gives CDR1 SEHNR, CDR2 FQNEAQ (reference sequence). The CDR3 has 14 amino acids. V was clipped by 2 bases and J by 6 bases; unmatched bases: 5.

The V gene is TRBV7-9, the J gene TRBJ1-6; 9 nucleotides agree with TRBD1. This CDR3 is 15 amino acids long. Germline assignment: CDR1 SEHNR and CDR2 FQNEAQ (reference sequence). V lost 4 bases, J lost 10 bases, and 8 bases stayed unmatched. The CDR3 loop reads CASSSATGGNSPLHF. CDR3 nucleotides: TGTGCCAGCAGCTCAGCGACAGGGGGGAACTCACCCCTCCACTTT.

V gene TRBV28 combines with J gene TRBJ1-2, with unresolved D. The V end lost 1 base, the J end lost 7 bases, and 7 bases lay between the germline ends. Germline V gene data show CDR1 as MDHEN and CDR2 as SYDVKM. This CDR3 comprises 12 residues. CDR3 sequence (DNA): TGTGCCAGCAGTTTATTGCAGTTTGGCTACACCTTC. This gives the protein CASSLLQFGYTF.

This clonotype has ten or more counts. This chain uses TRBV20-1 with TRBJ2-5; weak D call: TRBD2 (5 bases). Trimming took 3 bases from V and 2 from J, leaving 16 bases between them. Per the germline V gene, CDR1 is DFQATT and CDR2 is SNEGSKA (reference sequence). This CDR3 is built from 15 residues. CDR3 coding DNA: TGCAGTGCTAGGGCCGGTGGACTGAAACAAGAGACCCAGTACTTC. This encodes CSARAGGLKQETQYF.

This clonotype came up many times. The rearrangement joins TRBV7-2 to TRBJ2-3; 11 bases map to TRBD2. Germline V gene sequence: CDR1 SGHTA, CDR2 FQGNSA. The CDR3 is made up of 16 amino acids. Trimming removed 3 bases from V and 5 bases from J; junction bases left unmatched: 7. The CDR3 DNA follows: TGTGCCAGCAGCTTGGTAGCGGGAGGGCCGGTAGATACGCAGTATTTT. Translated: CASSLVAGGPVDTQYF.

This clonotype was observed at least ten times. This chain connects TRBV7-8 to TRBJ2-7; D gene uncertain. Trimming cost V 2 bases and J 6 bases, with 5 bases left between them. The germline V gene has CDR1 SGHVS and CDR2 FQNEAQ. The CDR3 extends over 11 amino acids. CDR3 protein: CASSLTSEQYF. The CDR3 coding sequence is TGTGCCAGCAGCTTAACGTCCGAGCAGTACTTC.

This clonotype appeared many times. The rearrangement links TRBV7-9 to TRBJ1-2; D remains unclear. V dropped 4 bases and J dropped 2 bases, with 8 bases sitting between them. The germline V gene encodes CDR1 SEHNR and CDR2 FQNEAQ (reference sequence). The CDR3 is 13 residues long. The CDR3 bases are TGTGCCAGCAGCTCGAGCGAGAACTATGGCTACACCTTC. Its translation is CASSSSENYGYTF. The complete variable domain, with remaining parts taken from reference TRBV7-9 and TRBJ1-2, reads DTGVSQNPRHKITKRGQNVTFRCDPISEHNRLYWYRQTLGQGPEFLTYFQNEAQLEKSRLLSDRFSAERPKGSFSTLEIQRTEQGDSAMYLCASSSSENYGYTFGSGTRLTVV.

This clonotype was picked up many times. The V call is TRBV6-5, the J call TRBJ2-3; 11 bases fit TRBD1. CDR1 and CDR2 from the germline V gene are MNHEY and SVGAGI. Germline trimming cut 5 bases from V and 4 bases from J; bases unmatched to any gene: 8. The CDR3 extends over 16 amino acids. For the CDR3, the DNA is TGTGCCAGCAGTCTTCGGAGGACAGGGGGCTCAGATACGCAGTATTTT. Its translation is CASSLRRTGGSDTQYF.

This sequence joins TRBV28 and TRBJ2-7; 11 nucleotides match TRBD2. Germline V gives CDR1 MDHEN, CDR2 SYDVKM. CDR3 length equals 19 residues. The V segment lost 1 base and the J segment 2 bases; nucleotides outside the gene matches: 13. The CDR3 DNA is TGTGCCAGCAGTTTATCATTAGCGGGAGGGTCCCTTCGGCCCTACGAGCAGTACTTC. This gives the protein CASSLSLAGGSLRPYEQYF.

The sample holds many counts of this clonotype. The chain is built from TRBV28 and TRBJ2-4, with D possibly being TRBD2 (7 bases). V was trimmed by 8 bases and J by 11 bases, leaving 22 bases between them. The CDR3 has 14 amino acids. The germline V gene has CDR1 MDHEN and CDR2 SYDVKM. Here the CDR3 reads CASGPGGARIVQYF. The CDR3 nucleotides read TGTGCCAGCGGCCCTGGGGGGGCTCGAATAGTTCAGTACTTC.

In this sample, this clonotype turned up many times. The chain has TRBV7-2 and TRBJ2-2, with D possibly TRBD1 on 5 matching bases. Between the trimmed V and J ends, which lost 3 bases and 3 bases, there was a span of 8 bases. The germline gives CDR1 SGHTA, CDR2 FQGNSA. This CDR3 has 14 amino acids. This CDR3 is CASSFDSDTGELFF. In DNA, the CDR3 is TGTGCCAGCAGCTTTGACAGTGACACCGGGGAGCTGTTTTTT.

The J gene is TRBJ1-2, the V gene TRBV28; D gene ambiguous. The CDR3 is made up of 14 amino acids. CDR1 and CDR2 (germline): MDHEN, SYDVKM. Trimming took 1 base from V and 6 from J, leaving 12 bases between them. In nucleotides, the CDR3 is TGTGCCAGCAGTTTATTAGGGCAGGCTAATGGCTACACCTTC. As protein: CASSLLGQANGYTF.

The chain links TRBV29-1 to TRBJ2-7, with D perhaps matching TRBD1 (6 bases). Trimming cost V 8 bases and J 1 base, with 12 bases left between them. In germline, CDR1 is SQVTM, CDR2 ANQGSEA. The CDR3 contains 12 residues. The CDR3 protein is CSIEDRSYEQYF. CDR3 coding DNA: TGCAGCATAGAGGACAGATCCTACGAGCAGTACTTC.

The chain uses TRBV29-1 and TRBJ2-3; D is undetermined. The CDR3 consists of 11 residues. Between the trimmed V and J ends, which lost 4 bases and 3 bases, there was a span of 5 bases. Germline V gives CDR1 SQVTM, CDR2 ANQGSEA. Here the CDR3 DNA reads TGCAGCGTTGTCTTTACAGATACGCAGTATTTT. Its translation: CSVVFTDTQYF.

The CDR3 protein is CASTQGGRTDTQYF. CDR3 bases: TGTGCCAGCACCCAGGGGGGGCGAACAGATACGCAGTATTTT. The V gene is TRBV11-2, the J gene TRBJ2-3; TRBD1 or TRBD2 may be the D gene (7 bases each). The CDR3 extends over 14 amino acids. V was clipped by 7 bases and J by 3 bases, with 14 bases between them. Germline values: CDR1 SGHAT, CDR2 FQNNGV.